This T cell receptor beta chain was obtained from a study of T-cell reconstitution after alpha-beta-depleted transplantation in children. Unique molecular identifiers featured in how the TCRbeta library was prepared. TCRdb reprocessed the PCR reads via MiXCR and lists one record per CDR3 protein. The data hold approximately 290,000 distinct CDR3 sequences, with more than 9% observed a single time. Germline-derived CDR1 and CDR2 are SGHVS and FQNEAQ. Trimming pared 1 base from V and 7 bases from J, leaving 11 bases between. This CDR3 has 13 amino acids. Findings and limits, study-wide: Reportedly, only several hundred clones from non-depleted graft cells drove alpha-beta T-cell counts at about two months. Newly generated T cells supplied most T-cell counts and diversity one year post-transplant. Surviving recipient T cells and thymic progenitors accounted for the high day-60 TCRbeta diversity observed in some patients.

The sample holds many counts of this clonotype. Its antigen is unknown. The chain links TRBV7-8 to TRBJ2-7; maybe TRBD2 (6 bases). The source of this sequence is a male patient aged 2 to 9 who had a stem cell transplant for chronic granulomatous disease, so the T cells may come from the graft donor. Material: peripheral blood, obtained 180 days after TCRalphabeta/CD19-depleted stem cell transplant. The CDR3 sequence: CASSLESGGEQYF. CDR3 nucleotides: TGTGCCAGCAGCTTAGAGTCAGGAGGGGAGCAGTACTTC.